These 15 T cell receptor beta chains originate from one sample sequenced in a study of T cell changes during pregnancy in multiple sclerosis (dated by TCRdb to the late 2010s). Receptor libraries were prepared by the immunoSEQ multiplex PCR assay. TCRdb took over this immuneACCESS table, retaining in-frame rearrangements with V and J assigned. Such tables are incomplete; in checked studies, under half of the missing clones stem from an unresolved V gene, and the remainder is unexplained. The table for this sample lists about 69,000 clones; roughly nine tenths of them were counted only once. The biggest ten clones account for 3% to 3.5% of the sample. Material: peripheral blood, obtained before pregnancy. Receptor source: a female donor with multiple sclerosis, enrolled in a pregnancy study.

CDR3 DNA: TGTGCCAGCAGCTTAGCGGCGACTAGCGGGCTACACAATGAGCAGTTCTTC. This gives the protein CASSLAATSGLHNEQFF. V and J are TRBV7-9 and TRBJ2-1; 10 positions agree with TRBD2. The CDR3 is 17 residues long. Trimming cost V 0 bases and J 5 bases; bases outside gene matches: 7. The germline V gene encodes CDR1 SEHNR and CDR2 FQNEAQ (reference sequence).

J is TRBJ1-4 and V is TRBV5-1, with D possibly being TRBD1 (6 bases). With 4 bases removed from V and 7 bases from J, the gap between germline ends came to 23 bases. The CDR3 totals 17 residues. Germline V gives CDR1 SGHRS, CDR2 YFSETQ. The CDR3 here is CASSLGGSGGEGEKLFF. DNA of the CDR3: TGCGCCAGCAGCCTTGGGGGTTCTGGGGGCGAGGGTGAAAAACTGTTTTTT.

The gene calls are TRBV11-2 and TRBJ1-4; D may be TRBD1 (6 bases). CDR1 SGHAT and CDR2 FQNNGV come from the germline V gene. The CDR3 runs to 14 residues. The V end lost 5 bases, the J end lost 8 bases, and 15 bases lay between the germline ends. CDR3 sequence reads: CASSPRDTAEKLFF. As DNA, the CDR3 is TGTGCCAGCAGCCCCCGGGACACCGCCGAAAAACTGTTTTTT.

This chain connects TRBV19 to TRBJ1-5; TRBD1 is a possible D gene (6 bases). Trimming took 10 bases from V and 0 from J, leaving 19 bases between them. This CDR3 region has 16 residues. The germline V gene encodes CDR1 LNHDA and CDR2 SQIVND (reference sequence). CDR3 loop: CATKGGQTYSNQPQHF. The CDR3 nucleotides are TGTGCCACCAAAGGAGGACAGACTTATAGCAATCAGCCCCAGCATTTT.

This chain connects TRBV27 to TRBJ2-7; 7 nucleotides align to TRBD1. J lost 7 bases, V lost 7 bases, and 13 bases had no gene match. Germline V lookup: CDR1 MNHEY, CDR2 SMNVEV (reference sequence). The CDR3 is made up of 14 amino acids. The CDR3, as DNA: TGTGCCAGCAATCCGGGCCAGGGGGTTAGAGAGCAGTACTTC. Translation gives CASNPGQGVREQYF.

The chain is built from TRBV6-5 and TRBJ1-6, with 8 bases that match TRBD1. The CDR3 is 13 amino acids. Trimming cost V 9 bases and J 7 bases; bases outside gene matches: 5. Looked up from germline, CDR1 is MNHEY and CDR2 is SVGAGI. The chain's CDR3 is CASSGQENSPLHF. CDR3 in DNA: TGTGCCAGTTCGGGACAGGAGAATTCACCCCTCCACTTT.

This chain joins TRBV5-1 and TRBJ2-4, with D tentatively TRBD2 (7 bases). Trimming took off 1 base at V and 2 bases at J, with 16 bases between the two ends. This CDR3 has 17 residues. CDR1 and CDR2 from the germline V gene are SGHRS and YFSETQ. CDR3 nucleotides: TGCGCCAGCAGCTTGACGTTAAGGGGGGGGTCCAAAAACATTCAGTACTTC. Protein product: CASSLTLRGGSKNIQYF.

V and J are TRBV5-1 and TRBJ2-7, with a possible D match to TRBD2 (6 bases). V was trimmed by 0 bases and J by 3 bases, leaving 19 bases between them. From germline, CDR1 is SGHRS and CDR2 YFSETQ. The CDR3 loop spans 17 amino acids. Here the CDR3 DNA reads TGCGCCAGCAGCTTGGGGGGTGCGGGGCCTATGGTCTACGAGCAGTACTTC. Encoded protein: CASSLGGAGPMVYEQYF. The whole variable domain, filled in from reference TRBV5-1 and TRBJ2-7, reads KAGVTQTPRYLIKTRGQQVTLSCSPISGHRSVSWYQQTPGQGLQFLFEYFSETQRNKGNFPGRFSGRQFSNSRSEMNVSTLELGDSALYLCASSLGGAGPMVYEQYFGPGTRLTVT.

This chain uses TRBV2 with TRBJ2-3, with D maybe TRBD1 (6 bases). This CDR3 has 15 amino acids. Looked up from germline, CDR1 is SNHLY and CDR2 is FYNNEI. Trimming took 9 bases from V and 5 from J, leaving 21 bases between them. The CDR3 DNA sequence: TGTGCCAGAAAGGACTCGGCAGGGGTTGTAGATACGCAGTATTTT. Translation: CARKDSAGVVDTQYF.

This sequence joins TRBV9 and TRBJ1-1; tentatively, D is TRBD1 (6 bases). Germline CDR1 and CDR2: SGDLS and YYNGEE. This CDR3 contains 14 residues. The germline V and J ends were trimmed by 2 bases and 4 bases, with 12 bases remaining between them. The CDR3, as DNA: TGTGCCAGCAGCGTGGACAGTGGCCCCACTGAAGCTTTCTTT. It encodes CASSVDSGPTEAFF.

The chain joins TRBV14 to TRBJ2-2; weak D call: TRBD2 (5 bases). Germline V lookup: CDR1 SGHDN, CDR2 FVKESK. The CDR3 runs 16 residues. Between the trimmed V and J ends, which lost 1 base and 0 bases, there was a span of 9 bases. CDR3 protein: CASSQVGLANTGELFF. The CDR3 nucleotides read TGTGCCAGCAGCCAAGTTGGACTGGCGAACACCGGGGAGCTGTTTTTT.

This chain uses TRBV18 with TRBJ2-2, with 9 positions matching TRBD2. In germline, CDR1 is KGHSH, CDR2 LQKENI. CDR3 length: 15 residues. V lost 3 bases and J lost 4; bases outside the gene matches: 3. Written as DNA, the CDR3 is TGTGCCAGCTCACCCCAGCGGGAGGCCACCGGGGAGCTGTTTTTT. Translated, it gives CASSPQREATGELFF.

The V call is TRBV18, the J call TRBJ2-7; 8 bases map to TRBD2. With 1 base clipped from V and 1 base from J, the junction kept 24 bases outside the gene matches. The germline CDR1 and CDR2 sequences are KGHSH and LQKENI. This CDR3 has 22 residues. In DNA form, the CDR3 reads TGTGCCAGCTCACCACTGGCGGGGGGTGATCGAGGGCCCTTAAGAAGATCCTACGAGCAGTACTTC. Translation: CASSPLAGGDRGPLRRSYEQYF.

In DNA form, the CDR3 reads TGCAGCGTTACCCGTTGGAACTTGGGGCACAATGAGCAGTTCTTC. Encoded protein: CSVTRWNLGHNEQFF. V gene TRBV29-1 combines with J gene TRBJ2-1, with a weak D call TRBD1 (5 bases). The V gene lost 5 bases and the J gene lost 5 bases, with 19 bases spanning the gap. The CDR3 loop spans 15 amino acids. CDR1 and CDR2 (germline): SQVTM, ANQGSEA.

V gene TRBV7-6 combines with J gene TRBJ1-3; 8 bases map to TRBD1. V lost 5 bases, J lost 11 bases, and 14 bases stayed unmatched. The CDR3 is 15 amino acids. Per germline, CDR1 SGHVS and CDR2 FNYEAQ. The CDR3 nucleotides read TGTGCCAGCAGCCCTACCTTACAGGGGGGAAAGGCCATATATTTT. Its protein product is CASSPTLQGGKAIYF.